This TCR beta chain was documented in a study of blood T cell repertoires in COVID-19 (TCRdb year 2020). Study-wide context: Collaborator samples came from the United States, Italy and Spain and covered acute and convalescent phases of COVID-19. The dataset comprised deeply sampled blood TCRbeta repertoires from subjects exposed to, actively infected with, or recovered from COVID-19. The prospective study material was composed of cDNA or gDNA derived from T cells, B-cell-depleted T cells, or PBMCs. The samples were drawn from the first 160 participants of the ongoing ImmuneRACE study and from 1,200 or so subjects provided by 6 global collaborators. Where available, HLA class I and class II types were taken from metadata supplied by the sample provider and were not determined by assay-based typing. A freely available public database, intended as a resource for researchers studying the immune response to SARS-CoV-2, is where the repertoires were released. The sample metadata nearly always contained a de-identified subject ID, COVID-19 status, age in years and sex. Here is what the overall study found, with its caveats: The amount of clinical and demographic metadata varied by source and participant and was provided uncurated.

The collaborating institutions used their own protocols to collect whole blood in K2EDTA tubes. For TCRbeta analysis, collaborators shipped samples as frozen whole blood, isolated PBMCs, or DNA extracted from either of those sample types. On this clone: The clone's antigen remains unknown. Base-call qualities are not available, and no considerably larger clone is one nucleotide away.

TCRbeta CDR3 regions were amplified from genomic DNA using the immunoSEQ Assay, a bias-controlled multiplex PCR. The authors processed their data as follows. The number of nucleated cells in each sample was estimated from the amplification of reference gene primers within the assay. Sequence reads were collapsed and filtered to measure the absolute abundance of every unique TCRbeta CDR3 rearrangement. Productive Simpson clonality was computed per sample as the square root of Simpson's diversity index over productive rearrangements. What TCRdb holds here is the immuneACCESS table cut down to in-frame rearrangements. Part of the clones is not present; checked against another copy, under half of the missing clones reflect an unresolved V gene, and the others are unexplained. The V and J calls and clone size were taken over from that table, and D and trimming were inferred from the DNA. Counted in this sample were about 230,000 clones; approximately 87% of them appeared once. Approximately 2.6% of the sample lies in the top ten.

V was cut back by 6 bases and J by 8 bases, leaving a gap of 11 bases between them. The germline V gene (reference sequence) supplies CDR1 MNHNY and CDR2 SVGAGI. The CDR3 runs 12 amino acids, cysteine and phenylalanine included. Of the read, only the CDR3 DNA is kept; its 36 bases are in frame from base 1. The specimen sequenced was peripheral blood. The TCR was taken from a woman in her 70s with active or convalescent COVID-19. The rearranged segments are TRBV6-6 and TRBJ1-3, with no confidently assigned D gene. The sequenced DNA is TGTGCCAGCAGCTTCCGAGGTCACACCATATATTTT. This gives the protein CASSFRGHTIYF.